What follows describes a single T cell receptor beta chain. Sequencing used immunoSEQ multiplex PCR; TCRdb keeps in-frame clones, though not all of them. Of nearly 45,000 clones listed, around 90% are singletons. The record originates from a study of blood T cell repertoires in COVID-19. About the research overall: Collection of acute and convalescent COVID-19 samples took place in the United States, Italy and Spain.

Sequencing input: peripheral blood. The clonotype originates from a woman older than 75 in a cohort sampled during active or convalescent COVID-19.

The CDR3 here is CASSWVPTDQETQYF. The CDR3 coding sequence is TGTGCCAGCAGTTGGGTCCCGACAGACCAAGAGACCCAGTACTTC. The rearrangement joins TRBV6-2 or TRBV6-3 to TRBJ2-5, with D possibly being TRBD1 (5 bases). V dropped 4 bases and J dropped 0 bases, with 12 bases sitting between them. This CDR3 comprises 15 residues. Germline V lookup: CDR1 MNHEY, CDR2 SVGEGT.